The next 20 T cell receptor beta chains were all read from a single sample in a study of blood T cell repertoires in COVID-19. Sequencing used immunoSEQ multiplex PCR; TCRdb keeps in-frame clones, though not all of them. The sample shows 110,000 to 150,000 clones, roughly 84% of them seen only once. Sample: peripheral blood. Every receptor here comes from a human donor in a cohort sampled during active COVID-19.

This clone has a handful of counts. The chain couples TRBV24-1 to TRBJ1-2; no clear D. The CDR3 sequence is 14 residues long. Trimming cost V 4 bases and J 4 bases, with 12 bases left between them. CDR1 is KGHDR, CDR2 SFDVKD, per germline. The CDR3 is CATSDHSQPYGYTF. The CDR3 DNA is TGTGCCACCAGTGACCATAGCCAACCCTATGGCTACACCTTC.

The genes are TRBV15 and TRBJ2-7; 7 nucleotides line up with TRBD1. J was trimmed by 5 bases and V by 4 bases; bases with no gene match: 11. The CDR3 runs to 15 residues. Germline V CDR1 and CDR2: LNHNV, YYDKDF (reference sequence). CDR3 in DNA: TGTGCCACCAGCAAAGTAGACAGGGTACTTGACGAGCAGTACTTC. Translated, it gives CATSKVDRVLDEQYF.

The gene calls are TRBV6-4 and TRBJ2-7; D is possibly TRBD1 (6 bases). The CDR3 loop spans 14 amino acids. Trimming removed 6 bases from V and 3 bases from J, with 15 bases in between. Germline lookup yields CDR1 MRHNA and CDR2 SNTAGT. CDR3 amino acids: CASSVELGGYEQYF. DNA for the CDR3: TGTGCCAGCAGCGTGGAGTTAGGGGGCTACGAGCAGTACTTC.

This clone occurred a few times. V usage is TRBV5-6 and J usage is TRBJ2-1; TRBD2 aligns across 7 bases. Germline assignment: CDR1 SGHDT and CDR2 YYEEEE. V lost 4 bases and J lost 4; bases outside the gene matches: 11. This CDR3 has 16 amino acids. For the CDR3, the DNA is TGTGCCAGCAGCCCCAGTCCGGGGGGATATTACAATGAGCAGTTCTTC. Its translation is CASSPSPGGYYNEQFF.

This chain connects TRBV19 to TRBJ1-1; TRBD1 aligns across 7 bases. The germline V gene encodes CDR1 LNHDA and CDR2 SQIVND (reference sequence). This CDR3 spans 15 amino acids. The V segment lost 4 bases and the J segment 2 bases; nucleotides outside the gene matches: 7. The CDR3 coding sequence is TGTGCCAGTAGTACCCTCGGACAGGAAAACACTGAAGCTTTCTTT. This codes for CASSTLGQENTEAFF. The entire variable domain, with the rest obtained from reference TRBV19 and TRBJ1-1, is as follows: DGGITQSPKYLFRKEGQNVTLSCEQNLNHDAMYWYRQDPGQGLRLIYYSQIVNDFQKGDIAEGYSVSREKKESFPLTVTSAQKNPTAFYLCASSTLGQENTEAFFGQGTRLTVV.

V is TRBV6-5 and J is TRBJ1-1; D gene unclear. CDR1 is MNHEY, CDR2 SVGAGI, per germline. The CDR3 covers 14 residues. Trimming removed 6 bases at V and 11 bases at J, with 22 bases between. In DNA form, the CDR3 reads TGTGCCAGCAGACGGGTGGCGACGAGGACGGGGGCTTTCTTT. It encodes CASRRVATRTGAFF.

The chain joins TRBV5-5 to TRBJ2-7; D not resolved. Germline CDR1 is SGHKS and CDR2 is YYEKEE (reference sequence). Between the trimmed V and J ends, which lost 6 bases and 2 bases, there was a span of 18 bases. CDR3 length: 15 residues. The chain's CDR3 is CASTAHAIRTYEQYF. The CDR3 region has the DNA TGTGCCAGCACCGCTCACGCTATAAGAACCTACGAGCAGTACTTC. The whole variable domain, filled in from reference TRBV5-5 and TRBJ2-7, reads DAGVTQSPTHLIKTRGQQVTLRCSPISGHKSVSWYQQVLGQGPQFIFQYYEKEERGRGNFPDRFSARQFPNYSSELNVNALLLGDSALYLCASTAHAIRTYEQYFGPGTRLTVT.

The chain has TRBV15 and TRBJ2-7; 8 nucleotides align to TRBD2. The CDR3 contains 15 residues. With 1 base clipped from V and 3 bases from J, the junction kept 5 bases outside the gene matches. Germline CDR1 reads LNHNV; CDR2 reads YYDKDF (reference sequence). For the CDR3, the DNA is TGTGCCACCAGCAGAGGAGAAAGCGGGGGCTACGAGCAGTACTTC. As protein: CATSRGESGGYEQYF.

The rearrangement uses TRBV28 and TRBJ1-2, with D unclear. The CDR3 extends over 11 amino acids. From germline, CDR1 is MDHEN and CDR2 SYDVKM. The V gene lost 7 bases and the J gene lost 2 bases, with 5 bases spanning the gap. The CDR3 DNA reads TGTGCCAGCACTTCCAACTATGGCTACACCTTC. This sequence encodes CASTSNYGYTF.

J is TRBJ2-3 and V is TRBV5-1, with D possibly matching TRBD2 (6 bases). Trimming removed 2 bases at V and 4 bases at J, with 17 bases between. Germline V lookup: CDR1 SGHRS, CDR2 YFSETQ. The CDR3 has 16 amino acids. The CDR3: CASSLEGRGGADTQYF. The CDR3 nucleotides are TGCGCCAGCAGCTTAGAAGGGCGGGGTGGGGCAGATACGCAGTATTTT.

The chain has TRBV7-9 and TRBJ1-5; a weak D match, TRBD1 (5 bases). Between the trimmed V and J ends, which lost 5 bases and 2 bases, there was a span of 16 bases. CDR1 is SEHNR and CDR2 is FQNEAQ in the germline V gene (reference sequence). This CDR3 region has 16 residues. The CDR3 region is CASSPWGGQGNQPQHF. The DNA of the CDR3 is TGTGCCAGCAGCCCCTGGGGGGGTCAGGGCAATCAGCCCCAGCATTTT. Variable domain in full (rest from reference TRBV7-9 and TRBJ1-5): DTGVSQNPRHKITKRGQNVTFRCDPISEHNRLYWYRQTLGQGPEFLTYFQNEAQLEKSRLLSDRFSAERPKGSFSTLEIQRTEQGDSAMYLCASSPWGGQGNQPQHFGDGTRLSIL.

The chain employs TRBV5-1 and TRBJ1-2; 8 bases match TRBD1. V lost 0 bases to trimming and J lost 5 bases; unmatched junction nucleotides: 12. Germline V gene sequence: CDR1 SGHRS, CDR2 YFSETQ. CDR3 size: 17 residues. The CDR3, as DNA: TGCGCCAGCAGCTTGGGGTCAGGGGGCCGGGGGCGTTATGGCTACACCTTC. This sequence encodes CASSLGSGGRGRYGYTF.

The gene calls are TRBV3-1 (or the pseudogene TRBV3-2) and TRBJ1-2; 7 bases map to TRBD1. This CDR3 spans 14 amino acids. V lost 6 bases to trimming and J lost 3 bases; unmatched junction nucleotides: 7. Germline V lookup: CDR1 LGHDT, CDR2 YNNKEL (reference sequence). The CDR3 sequence is CASRYQGGDYGYTF. The CDR3 DNA reads as TGTGCCAGCAGGTACCAGGGGGGAGACTATGGCTACACCTTC.

The V gene is TRBV3-1 (or the pseudogene TRBV3-2), the J gene TRBJ2-2; tentatively, D is TRBD1 (5 bases). V gave up 6 bases and J gave up 5 bases, with 10 bases separating them. Looked up from germline, CDR1 is LGHDT and CDR2 is YNNKEL (reference sequence). This CDR3 comprises 13 residues. The chain's CDR3 is CASRQTGTGELFF. CDR3 sequence (DNA): TGTGCCAGCAGGCAAACAGGAACCGGGGAGCTGTTTTTT.

The chain is built from TRBV28 and TRBJ1-5; 10 positions match TRBD1. The CDR3 runs to 15 residues. V was clipped by 6 bases and J by 6 bases; unmatched bases: 8. Germline V gene lookup returns CDR1 MDHEN and CDR2 SYDVKM. In DNA form, the CDR3 reads TGTGCCAGCAGCTCCGACAGGGGGCTAAGTCAGCCCCAGCATTTT. Its protein product is CASSSDRGLSQPQHF.

This chain connects TRBV28 to TRBJ2-5, with D possibly TRBD1 on 5 matching bases. V was pared by 3 bases and J by 5 bases, with 19 bases between. Germline lookup yields CDR1 MDHEN and CDR2 SYDVKM. CDR3 length: 16 residues. The DNA of the CDR3 is TGTGCCAGCAGTTTCACGTCGGGCAGGGTAGGCGAGACCCAGTACTTC. Translating it yields CASSFTSGRVGETQYF.

The chain couples TRBV6-2 or TRBV6-3 to TRBJ2-2; the match to TRBD1 covers 8 bases. Losses at the gene ends were 4 bases for V and 4 bases for J; bases not matched to a gene: 5. This CDR3 has 15 residues. Germline V lookup: CDR1 MNHEY, CDR2 SVGEGT. CDR3 bases: TGTGCCAGCAGTTCCGGGACAGGACTCACCGGGGAGCTGTTTTTT. Protein product: CASSSGTGLTGELFF.

This clone was observed once. This sequence joins TRBV29-1 and TRBJ1-4; 7 bases fit TRBD1. The V and J ends lost 6 bases and 0 bases, in that order; junction bases with no gene match: 4. The CDR3 is 14 amino acids. CDR1 and CDR2 (germline): SQVTM, ANQGSEA. CDR3 protein: CSVRQGPTNEKLFF. The CDR3 DNA sequence: TGCAGCGTACGACAGGGCCCAACTAATGAAAAACTGTTTTTT.

This sequence joins TRBV4-2 and TRBJ1-2, with 7 bases fitting TRBD1. J lost 6 bases, V lost 2 bases, and 6 bases had no gene match. CDR3 length: 14 amino acids. Per the germline V gene, CDR1 is LGHNA and CDR2 is YNFKEQ. In nucleotides, the CDR3 is TGTGCCAGCAGCCAAAACAGGGGTTGGAATGGCTACACCTTC. Translated, it gives CASSQNRGWNGYTF.

The genes are TRBV5-1 and TRBJ2-1; 10 bases map to TRBD1. The junction had 13 bases not matched to a gene; V was cut back by 4 bases and J by 6 bases. The CDR3 is 17 residues long. CDR1 and CDR2 (germline): SGHRS, YFSETQ. Written as DNA, the CDR3 is TGCGCCAGCAGCCCGGGACAGGGGTCACCCATCTCCAATGAGCAGTTCTTC. Protein sequence: CASSPGQGSPISNEQFF.